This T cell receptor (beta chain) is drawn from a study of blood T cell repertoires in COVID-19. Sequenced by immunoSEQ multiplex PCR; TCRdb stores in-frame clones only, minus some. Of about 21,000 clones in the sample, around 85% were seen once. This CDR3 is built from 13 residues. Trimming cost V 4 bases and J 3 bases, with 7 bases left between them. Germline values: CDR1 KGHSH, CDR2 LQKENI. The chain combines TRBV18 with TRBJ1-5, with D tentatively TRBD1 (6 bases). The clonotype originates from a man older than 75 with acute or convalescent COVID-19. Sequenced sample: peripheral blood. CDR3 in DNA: TGTGCCAGCTCACGACAGGACAATCAGCCCCAGCATTTT. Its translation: CASSRQDNQPQHF. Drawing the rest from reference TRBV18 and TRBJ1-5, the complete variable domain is NAGVMQNPRHLVRRRGQEARLRCSPMKGHSHVYWYRQLPEEGLKFMVYLQKENIIDESGMPKERFSAEFPKEGPSILRIQQVVRGDSAAYFCASSRQDNQPQHFGDGTRLSIL.